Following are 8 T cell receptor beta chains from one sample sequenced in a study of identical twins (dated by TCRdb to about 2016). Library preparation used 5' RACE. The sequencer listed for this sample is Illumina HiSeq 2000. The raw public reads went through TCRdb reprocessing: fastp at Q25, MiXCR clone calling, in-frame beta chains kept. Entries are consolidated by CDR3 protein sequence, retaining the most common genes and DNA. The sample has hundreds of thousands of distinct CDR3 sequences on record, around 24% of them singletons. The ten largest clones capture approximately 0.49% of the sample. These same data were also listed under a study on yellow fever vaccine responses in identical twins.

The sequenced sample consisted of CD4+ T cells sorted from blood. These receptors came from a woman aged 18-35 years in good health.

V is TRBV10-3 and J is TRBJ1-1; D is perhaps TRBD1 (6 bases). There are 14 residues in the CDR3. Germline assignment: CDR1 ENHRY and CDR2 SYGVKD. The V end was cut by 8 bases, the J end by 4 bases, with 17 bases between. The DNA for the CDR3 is TGTGCCATCGCCGGGGGGTCAGGGGCCACTGAAGCTTTCTTT. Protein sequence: CAIAGGSGATEAFF.

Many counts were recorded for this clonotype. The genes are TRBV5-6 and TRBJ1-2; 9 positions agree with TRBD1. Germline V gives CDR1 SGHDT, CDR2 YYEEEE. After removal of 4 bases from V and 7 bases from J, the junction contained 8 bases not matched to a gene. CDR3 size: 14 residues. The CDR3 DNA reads TGTGCCAGCAGCCGTACGACAGGGGGAGGTGGCTACACCTTC. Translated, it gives CASSRTTGGGGYTF.

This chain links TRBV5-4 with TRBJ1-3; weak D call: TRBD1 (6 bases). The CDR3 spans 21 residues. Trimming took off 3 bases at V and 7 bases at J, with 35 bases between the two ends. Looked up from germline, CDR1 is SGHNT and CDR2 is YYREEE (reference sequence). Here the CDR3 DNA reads TGTGCCAGCAGCTCTGCCGAGGGACAAGCGGTTTCACCTCGATATAGGAACACCATATATTTT. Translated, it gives CASSSAEGQAVSPRYRNTIYF.

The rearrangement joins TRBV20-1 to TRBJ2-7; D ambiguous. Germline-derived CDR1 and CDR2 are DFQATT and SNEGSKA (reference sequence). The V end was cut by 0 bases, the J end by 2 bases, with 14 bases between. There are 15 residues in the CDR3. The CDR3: CSARDGPDYPYEQYF. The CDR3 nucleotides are TGCAGTGCTAGAGATGGACCGGATTACCCCTACGAGCAGTACTTC.

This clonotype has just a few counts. The CDR3 spells CASSLVGGDQPQHF. The CDR3 region has the DNA TGTGCCAGCAGCTTAGTGGGGGGAGATCAGCCCCAGCATTTT. The chain is built from TRBV7-6 and TRBJ1-5, with D possibly TRBD1 on 5 matching bases. The length of the CDR3 is 14 residues. Trimming removed 1 base at V and 5 bases at J, with 9 bases between. The V gene's germline CDR1 is SGHVS and CDR2 FNYEAQ.

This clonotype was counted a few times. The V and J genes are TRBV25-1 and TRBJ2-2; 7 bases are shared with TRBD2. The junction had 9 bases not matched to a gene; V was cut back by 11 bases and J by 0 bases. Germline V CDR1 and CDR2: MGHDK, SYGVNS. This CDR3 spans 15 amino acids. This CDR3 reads CAGPVAGPNTGELFF. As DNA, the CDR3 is TGTGCCGGGCCGGTAGCGGGCCCGAACACCGGGGAGCTGTTTTTT. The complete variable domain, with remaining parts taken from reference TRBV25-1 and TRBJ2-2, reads EADIYQTPRYLVIGTGKKITLECSQTMGHDKMYWYQQDPGMELHLIHYSYGVNSTEKGDLSSESTVSRIRTEHFPLTLESARPSHTSQYLCAGPVAGPNTGELFFGEGSRLTVL.

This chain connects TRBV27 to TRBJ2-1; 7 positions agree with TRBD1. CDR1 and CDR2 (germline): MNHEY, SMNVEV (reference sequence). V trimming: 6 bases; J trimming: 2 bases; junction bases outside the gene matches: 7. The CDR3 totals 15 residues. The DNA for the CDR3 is TGTGCCAGCAGAAATCAGGGGGTCCCCTACAATGAGCAGTTCTTC. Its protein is CASRNQGVPYNEQFF.

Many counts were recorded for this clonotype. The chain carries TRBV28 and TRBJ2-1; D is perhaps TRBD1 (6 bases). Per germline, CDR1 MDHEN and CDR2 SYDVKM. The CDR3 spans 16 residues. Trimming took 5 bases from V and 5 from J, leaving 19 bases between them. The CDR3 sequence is CASSKTDSRSNNEQFF. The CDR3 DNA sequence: TGTGCCAGCAGTAAAACGGACAGCAGGTCGAACAATGAGCAGTTCTTC.